This is a list of T cell receptor beta chains from one sample in a study of cytomegalovirus exposure and HLA in healthy donors. Only in-frame clones appear in the TCRdb table, and some are missing; sequencing was by immunoSEQ multiplex PCR. The data contain some 130,000 clones, approximately 80% of them singletons. Material for sequencing was PBMCs. These receptors all come from a woman aged 40 to 49 in good health and CMV-seropositive. CDR3s include the opening cysteine and the closing phenylalanine or tryptophan. D genes are given only for firm matches. Not every row has a clone size; where given, it reads once, few, many or a size class.

v_call: TRBV6-1
clone_size: -
d_call: -
j_call: TRBJ2-7
cdr3_aa: CASTLRNSYEQYF
cdr3_nt: TGTGCCAGCACGTTGCGGAACTCCTACGAGCAGTACTTC

v_call: TRBV7-2
clone_size: -
d_call: TRBD2
j_call: TRBJ2-1
cdr3_aa: CASTLLADSYNEQFF
cdr3_nt: TGTGCCAGCACCCTACTAGCGGACAGCTACAATGAGCAGTTCTTC

v_call: TRBV9
clone_size: -
d_call: -
j_call: TRBJ1-5
cdr3_aa: CASSTTADSNQPQHF
cdr3_nt: TGTGCCAGCAGCACCACAGCTGATAGCAATCAGCCCCAGCATTTT

v_call: TRBV19
clone_size: -
d_call: -
j_call: TRBJ1-5
cdr3_aa: CASSIRRQNSNQPQHF
cdr3_nt: TGTGCCAGTAGTATTAGGAGGCAGAATAGCAATCAGCCCCAGCATTTT

v_call: TRBV5-6
clone_size: -
d_call: -
j_call: TRBJ2-5
cdr3_aa: CASSLGGRQGAETQYF
cdr3_nt: TGTGCCAGCAGCTTGGGGGGGCGCCAAGGAGCGGAGACCCAGTACTTC

v_call: TRBV13
clone_size: -
d_call: -
j_call: TRBJ2-7
cdr3_aa: CASSSRGKEYEQYF
cdr3_nt: TGTGCCAGCAGCTCTCGAGGGAAGGAGTACGAGCAGTACTTC

v_call: TRBV4-2
clone_size: few
d_call: -
j_call: TRBJ2-4
cdr3_aa: CASSQEGSGSKNIQYF
cdr3_nt: TGTGCCAGCAGCCAAGAGGGATCAGGGTCCAAAAACATTCAGTACTTC

v_call: TRBV27
clone_size: -
d_call: -
j_call: TRBJ2-5
cdr3_aa: CASSPGGPGTQYF
cdr3_nt: TGTGCCAGCAGTCCAGGGGGGCCAGGGACCCAGTACTTC

v_call: TRBV28
clone_size: -
d_call: TRBD1
j_call: TRBJ1-5
cdr3_aa: CASSNPGQGGYSNQPQHF
cdr3_nt: TGTGCCAGCAGTAATCCGGGACAGGGGGGTTATAGCAATCAGCCCCAGCATTTT

v_call: TRBV2
clone_size: once
d_call: -
j_call: TRBJ1-1
cdr3_aa: CASSARQAEAFF
cdr3_nt: TGTGCCAGCAGCGCCAGACAGGCTGAAGCTTTCTTT

v_call: TRBV27
clone_size: few
d_call: -
j_call: TRBJ2-7
cdr3_aa: CASSLAGDYEQYF
cdr3_nt: TGTGCCAGCAGTCTTGCCGGGGACTACGAGCAGTACTTC

v_call: TRBV18
clone_size: -
d_call: -
j_call: TRBJ2-3
cdr3_aa: CASSEATGDTQYF
cdr3_nt: TGTGCCAGCTCGGAAGCTACGGGGGATACGCAGTATTTT

v_call: TRBV5-4
clone_size: -
d_call: -
j_call: TRBJ1-1
cdr3_aa: CASSNKPGSEAFF
cdr3_nt: TGTGCCAGCAGCAATAAACCGGGGTCCGAAGCTTTCTTT

v_call: TRBV6-1
clone_size: -
d_call: TRBD1
j_call: TRBJ2-7
cdr3_aa: CASRQGAASYEQYF
cdr3_nt: TGTGCCAGCCGACAGGGGGCGGCGTCCTACGAGCAGTACTTC

v_call: TRBV5-1
clone_size: -
d_call: -
j_call: TRBJ1-3
cdr3_aa: CASSGLPGQDLLSGNTIYF
cdr3_nt: TGCGCCAGCAGCGGCCTCCCGGGACAAGACCTACTCTCTGGAAACACCATATATTTT

v_call: TRBV5-5
clone_size: -
d_call: TRBD2
j_call: TRBJ2-7
cdr3_aa: CASSLGFTSVYEQYF
cdr3_nt: TGTGCCAGCAGCTTGGGGTTTACTAGCGTTTACGAGCAGTACTTC

v_call: TRBV9
clone_size: -
d_call: -
j_call: TRBJ2-7
cdr3_aa: CASSVGYGYEQYF
cdr3_nt: TGTGCCAGCAGCGTAGGCTACGGCTACGAGCAGTACTTC

v_call: TRBV11-2
clone_size: -
d_call: -
j_call: TRBJ1-2
cdr3_aa: CASSLFGRRDGYTF
cdr3_nt: TGTGCCAGCAGCTTATTTGGGCGAAGAGATGGCTACACCTTC

v_call: TRBV7-3
clone_size: -
d_call: TRBD1
j_call: TRBJ2-4
cdr3_aa: CASSSDRGNIQYF
cdr3_nt: TGTGCCAGCAGCTCGGACAGGGGCAACATTCAGTACTTC

v_call: TRBV7-9
clone_size: once
d_call: -
j_call: TRBJ2-1
cdr3_aa: CASSFNHILLFF
cdr3_nt: TGTGCCAGCAGCTTTAATCACATTTTGTTGTTCTTC

v_call: TRBV7-8
clone_size: -
d_call: -
j_call: TRBJ1-1
cdr3_aa: CASSLWGDTEAFF
cdr3_nt: TGTGCCAGCAGCTTGTGGGGCGACACTGAAGCTTTCTTT

v_call: TRBV30
clone_size: medium-sized
d_call: TRBD1
j_call: TRBJ2-1
cdr3_aa: CAWSVSGTDYNEQFF
cdr3_nt: TGTGCCTGGAGTGTATCCGGGACAGACTACAATGAGCAGTTCTTC

v_call: TRBV7-6
clone_size: -
d_call: TRBD1
j_call: TRBJ2-3
cdr3_aa: CASSLGSGGPSSTDTQYF
cdr3_nt: TGTGCCAGCAGCTTAGGGTCAGGGGGCCCCTCTAGCACAGATACGCAGTATTTT

v_call: TRBV23-1
clone_size: once
d_call: -
j_call: TRBJ2-7
cdr3_aa: CASSPRPRAGYSYEQYF
cdr3_nt: TGCGCCAGCAGTCCCCGTCCACGTGCGGGCTACTCCTACGAGCAGTACTTC

v_call: TRBV4-3
clone_size: once
d_call: -
j_call: TRBJ2-3
cdr3_aa: CASSQDRKLADTQYF
cdr3_nt: TGCGCCAGCAGCCAAGATCGCAAGTTAGCAGATACGCAGTATTTT

v_call: TRBV7-9
clone_size: -
d_call: -
j_call: TRBJ1-6
cdr3_aa: CASSFRGSSYNSPLHF
cdr3_nt: TGTGCCAGCAGCTTTAGGGGTAGTTCCTATAATTCACCCCTCCACTTT

v_call: TRBV10-1
clone_size: few
d_call: TRBD2
j_call: TRBJ2-5
cdr3_aa: CASSGTSGGKETQYF
cdr3_nt: TGCGCCAGCAGTGGAACTAGCGGGGGCAAAGAGACCCAGTACTTC

v_call: TRBV2
clone_size: once
d_call: -
j_call: TRBJ2-7
cdr3_aa: CASSESDEQYF
cdr3_nt: TGTGCCAGCAGTGAATCTGACGAGCAGTACTTC

v_call: TRBV15
clone_size: -
d_call: TRBD2
j_call: TRBJ2-1
cdr3_aa: CATSREAGVGDEQFF
cdr3_nt: TGTGCCACCAGCAGAGAAGCGGGAGTGGGGGATGAGCAGTTCTTC

v_call: TRBV9
clone_size: -
d_call: TRBD2
j_call: TRBJ2-1
cdr3_aa: CASSRGSGGNSYNEQFF
cdr3_nt: TGTGCCAGCAGCCGGGGGTCGGGGGGGAACTCCTACAATGAGCAGTTCTTC

v_call: TRBV27
clone_size: -
d_call: -
j_call: TRBJ2-7
cdr3_aa: CASSFSSGLTSYEQYF
cdr3_nt: TGTGCCAGCAGTTTCTCCTCAGGGCTAACCTCCTACGAGCAGTACTTC

v_call: TRBV28
clone_size: -
d_call: -
j_call: TRBJ1-2
cdr3_aa: CASSLEGAAGYTF
cdr3_nt: TGTGCCAGCAGTTTAGAAGGGGCCGCTGGCTACACCTTC

v_call: TRBV28
clone_size: -
d_call: TRBD2
j_call: TRBJ2-7
cdr3_aa: CASSSSGLAGGASYEQYF
cdr3_nt: TGTGCCAGCAGTTCCTCGGGACTAGCGGGAGGGGCCTCCTACGAGCAGTACTTC

v_call: TRBV15
clone_size: once
d_call: -
j_call: TRBJ1-6
cdr3_aa: CATSRDLSSRDSPLHF
cdr3_nt: TGTGCCACCAGCAGAGATTTATCCTCTCGGGATTCACCCCTCCACTTT

v_call: TRBV7-6
clone_size: -
d_call: TRBD2
j_call: TRBJ2-7
cdr3_aa: CASSLSGGAYEQYF
cdr3_nt: TGTGCCAGCAGCTTAAGCGGGGGGGCATACGAGCAGTACTTC

v_call: TRBV6-5
clone_size: -
d_call: -
j_call: TRBJ1-5
cdr3_aa: CASSPTDQPQHF
cdr3_nt: TGTGCCAGCAGTCCCACGGATCAGCCCCAGCATTTT

v_call: TRBV5-1
clone_size: -
d_call: TRBD2
j_call: TRBJ2-7
cdr3_aa: CASSLSGTNYEQYF
cdr3_nt: TGCGCCAGCAGCCTTAGCGGGACCAACTACGAGCAGTACTTC

v_call: TRBV6-1
clone_size: -
d_call: TRBD2
j_call: TRBJ2-1
cdr3_aa: CATDRGSGRVNEQFF
cdr3_nt: TGTGCCACCGACAGGGGTAGCGGGAGGGTCAATGAGCAGTTCTTC

v_call: TRBV10-3
clone_size: -
d_call: TRBD2
j_call: TRBJ2-2
cdr3_aa: CAIRPSGSGGGELFF
cdr3_nt: TGTGCCATCAGACCTAGCGGGAGTGGTGGCGGGGAGCTGTTTTTT

v_call: TRBV19
clone_size: few
d_call: -
j_call: TRBJ2-5
cdr3_aa: CASSIQVQETQYF
cdr3_nt: TGTGCCAGTAGTATACAGGTACAAGAGACCCAGTACTTC

v_call: TRBV7-2
clone_size: -
d_call: -
j_call: TRBJ2-3
cdr3_aa: CASCRRMADTQYF
cdr3_nt: TGTGCCAGCTGCCGGAGAATGGCAGATACGCAGTATTTT

v_call: TRBV11-2
clone_size: -
d_call: -
j_call: TRBJ1-2
cdr3_aa: CASSKRTVNYGYTF
cdr3_nt: TGTGCCAGCAGCAAAAGGACAGTTAACTATGGCTACACCTTC

v_call: TRBV9
clone_size: -
d_call: -
j_call: TRBJ2-1
cdr3_aa: CASSVEPQAINEQFF
cdr3_nt: TGTGCCAGCAGCGTAGAGCCTCAGGCGATCAATGAGCAGTTCTTC

v_call: TRBV2
clone_size: -
d_call: -
j_call: TRBJ2-7
cdr3_aa: CASTTGAYEQYF
cdr3_nt: TGTGCCAGCACGACAGGAGCCTACGAGCAGTACTTC

v_call: TRBV9
clone_size: once
d_call: -
j_call: TRBJ1-1
cdr3_aa: CASSATGLDTEAFF
cdr3_nt: TGTGCCAGCAGCGCAACAGGGTTGGACACTGAAGCTTTCTTT

v_call: TRBV13
clone_size: -
d_call: TRBD1
j_call: TRBJ1-1
cdr3_aa: CASSLGIRGSNEAFF
cdr3_nt: TGTGCCAGCAGCTTAGGGATCAGGGGGAGCAATGAAGCTTTCTTT

v_call: TRBV19
clone_size: -
d_call: TRBD2
j_call: TRBJ2-2
cdr3_aa: CASSIIAGVPGELFF
cdr3_nt: TGTGCCAGTAGTATTATAGCGGGAGTGCCCGGGGAGCTGTTTTTT

v_call: TRBV7-3
clone_size: once
d_call: -
j_call: TRBJ2-7
cdr3_aa: CASSLMPDTYEQYF
cdr3_nt: TGTGCCAGCAGCTTAATGCCGGACACCTACGAGCAGTACTTC